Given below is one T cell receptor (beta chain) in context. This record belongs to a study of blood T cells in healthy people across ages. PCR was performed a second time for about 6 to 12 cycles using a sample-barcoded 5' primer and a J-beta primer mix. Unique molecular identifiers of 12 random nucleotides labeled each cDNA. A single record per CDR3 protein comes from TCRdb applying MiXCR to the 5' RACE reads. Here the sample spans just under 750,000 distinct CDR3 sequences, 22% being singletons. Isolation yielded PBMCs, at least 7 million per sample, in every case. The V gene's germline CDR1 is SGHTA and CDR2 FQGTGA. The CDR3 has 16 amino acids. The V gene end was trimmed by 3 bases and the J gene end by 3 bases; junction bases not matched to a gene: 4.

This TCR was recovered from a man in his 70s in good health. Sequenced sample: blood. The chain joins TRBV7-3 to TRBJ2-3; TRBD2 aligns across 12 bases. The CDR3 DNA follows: TGTGCCAGCAGCTTGGACGGACTAGCGGGGACAGATACGCAGTATTTT. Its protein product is CASSLDGLAGTDTQYF.